Following are 8 T cell receptor beta chains from one sample sequenced in a study of molecular identifiers for immune sequencing clone quantification. TCRdb independently ran MiXCR on the PCR reads; one entry per CDR3 protein. In the table there are 400,000 to 600,000 distinct CDR3 sequences, around 23% of which are singletons. The sample consisted of naive CD8+ T cells from blood, with Jurkat cell RNA spiked in. Documented subset: FACS-sorted CD8+CD4-CCR7+CD45RA+ naive T cells. These receptors originate from a human donor in good health. Some libraries in this study had Jurkat cell RNA spiked in.

As concerns this clonotype: A much larger clone lies a single base off, so this may be a read error. Given the absence of the conserved phenylalanine or tryptophan at the CDR3 end, a read error is likely. The gene calls are TRBV29-1 and TRBJ2-7, with D maybe TRBD1 (6 bases). CDR1 and CDR2 from the germline V gene are SQVTM and ANQGSEA. Trimming cost V 3 bases and J 5 bases, with 11 bases left between them. CDR3 length equals 12 residues. The CDR3 spells CSVEGAPDEQYS. CDR3 bases: TGCAGCGTTGAGGGGGCGCCGGACGAGCAGTACTCC.

This rearrangement joins TRBV6-5 to TRBJ2-5, with 10 nucleotides matching TRBD1. The CDR3 has 15 amino acids. From germline, CDR1 is MNHEY and CDR2 SVGAGI. The junction had 9 bases not matched to a gene; V was cut back by 7 bases and J by 4 bases. In DNA form, the CDR3 reads TGTGCCAGCACCCGGACAGGGGGTTTAGGAGAGACCCAGTACTTC. Its protein is CASTRTGGLGETQYF.

This clonotype has more than one count but fewer than ten. The chain has TRBV7-9 and TRBJ2-3; tentatively, D is TRBD2 (5 bases). Per germline, CDR1 SEHNR and CDR2 FQNEAQ (reference sequence). This CDR3 region has 14 residues. The V gene lost 5 bases and the J gene lost 4 bases, with 13 bases spanning the gap. CDR3: CASSPGPRADTQYF. As DNA, the CDR3 is TGTGCCAGCAGCCCAGGACCGAGGGCAGATACGCAGTATTTT.

The genes are TRBV12-3 or TRBV12-4 and TRBJ2-3; D possibly uses TRBD1 or TRBD2 (5 bases each). Trimming removed 5 bases at V and 4 bases at J, with 16 bases between. This CDR3 comprises 15 residues. The CDR3 nucleotides read TGTGCCAGCAGTCCCTTGGCCCGGGGCGCAGATACGCAGTATTTT. Amino acids: CASSPLARGADTQYF.

This clonotype has at least ten counts. DNA for the CDR3: TGCGCCAGCAGCCAGGGACTAGCGGGAGAAGTCAAAAACATTCAGTACTTC. This codes for CASSQGLAGEVKNIQYF. The rearrangement uses TRBV4-3 and TRBJ2-4, with TRBD2 matching 14 bases. The CDR3 has 17 residues. The germline V gene encodes CDR1 LGHNA and CDR2 YSLEER. After removal of 3 bases from V and 3 bases from J, the junction contained 4 bases not matched to a gene.

This clonotype appeared once. The chain combines TRBV20-1 with TRBJ1-1, with TRBD1 matching over 8 bases. Germline trimming cut 0 bases from V and 3 bases from J; bases unmatched to any gene: 9. The germline gives CDR1 DFQATT, CDR2 SNEGSKA (reference sequence). This CDR3 contains 16 residues. The CDR3 DNA is TGCAGTGCTAGAGATGCGGGGCAGGGGGCGTACACTGAAGCTTTCTTT. It translates to CSARDAGQGAYTEAFF.

This chain connects TRBV20-1 to TRBJ2-5; TRBD1 might be the D (6 bases). This CDR3 has 12 residues. V was trimmed by 3 bases and J by 5 bases, leaving 10 bases between them. Germline loops: CDR1 DFQATT, CDR2 SNEGSKA (reference sequence). CDR3 protein: CSARGAEETQYF. The CDR3 DNA follows: TGCAGTGCTAGGGGGGCCGAGGAGACCCAGTACTTC.

As concerns this clonotype: With a much larger clone just one base away, this may be a read error. The genes are TRBV5-6 and TRBJ1-1; no firm D call. The CDR3 is 15 amino acids. Germline assignment: CDR1 SGHDT and CDR2 YYEEEE. This CDR3 reads CASSLGYSMNTEASF. The CDR3 bases are TGTGCCAGCAGCTTGGGGTACAGCATGAACACTGAAGCTTCCTTT.